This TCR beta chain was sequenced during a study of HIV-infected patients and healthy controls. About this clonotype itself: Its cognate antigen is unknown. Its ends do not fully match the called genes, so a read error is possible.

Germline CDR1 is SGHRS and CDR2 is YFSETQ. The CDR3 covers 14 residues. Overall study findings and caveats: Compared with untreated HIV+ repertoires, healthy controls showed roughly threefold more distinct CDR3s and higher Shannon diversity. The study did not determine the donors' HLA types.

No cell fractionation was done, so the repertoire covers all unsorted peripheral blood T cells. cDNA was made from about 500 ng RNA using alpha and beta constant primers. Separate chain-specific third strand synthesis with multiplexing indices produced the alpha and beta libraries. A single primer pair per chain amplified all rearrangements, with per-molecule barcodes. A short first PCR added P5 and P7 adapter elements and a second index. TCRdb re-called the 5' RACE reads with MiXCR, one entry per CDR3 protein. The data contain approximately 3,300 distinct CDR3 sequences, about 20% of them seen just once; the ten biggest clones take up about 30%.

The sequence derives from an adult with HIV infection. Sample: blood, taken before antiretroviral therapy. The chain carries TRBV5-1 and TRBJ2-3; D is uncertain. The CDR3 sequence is CASSTPDQVDTKYF. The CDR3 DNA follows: TGCGCCAGCAGCACCCCGGATCAGGTAGATACGAAGTATTTT.